A selection of T cell receptor beta chains follows, all from one sample in a study of identical twins. Using its own MiXCR run on the 5' RACE reads, TCRdb lists one record per CDR3 protein. This table holds about 530,000 distinct CDR3 sequences, nearly 15% found once. Another study also made use of these data, one on yellow fever vaccine responses in identical twins.

Sequences were obtained from CD4+ T cells sorted from blood. These receptors originate from a woman in her late teens or twenties in good health. The CDR3 runs from the conserved cysteine through the conserved F or W. A D gene is named only where the DNA matches it firmly. Size values are once, few and many counts, or a class for expanded clones, and some rows have none.

NA	NA	TRBV7-9	TRBJ2-5	CASSSRQTYQETQYF	TGTGCCAGCAGCTCCCGACAGACGTACCAAGAGACCCAGTACTTC
TRBD2	few	TRBV12-3/TRBV12-4	TRBJ2-4	CASSLLNPGLAGGRKNIQYF	TGTGCCAGCAGTTTATTGAATCCGGGACTAGCGGGAGGAAGGAAAAACATTCAGTACTTC
NA	few	TRBV6-5	TRBJ2-1	CASSYGRSGAPLREQFF	TGTGCCAGCAGTTATGGAAGATCAGGGGCCCCGCTGCGGGAGCAGTTCTTC
NA	few	TRBV25-1	TRBJ1-1	CASSSPGGDPGETEAFF	TGTGCCAGCAGCTCCCCGGGCGGGGATCCTGGGGAGACTGAAGCTTTCTTT
NA	NA	TRBV10-3	TRBJ1-5	CAISEGPYQPQHF	TGTGCCATCAGTGAGGGTCCATATCAGCCCCAGCATTTT
TRBD1	NA	TRBV20-1	TRBJ2-4	CSATPGTVNQYF	TGCAGTGCTACCCCCGGGACAGTGAATCAGTACTTC
NA	many	TRBV14	TRBJ2-1	CASSYRYNEQFF	TGTGCCAGCAGCTACCGGTACAATGAGCAGTTCTTC
NA	NA	TRBV11-2	TRBJ2-5	CASSRRTGGFLETQYF	NA
NA	NA	TRBV4-1	TRBJ2-5	CASSQTLAETQYF	TGCGCCAGCAGCCAAACACTAGCAGAGACCCAGTACTTC
TRBD2	NA	TRBV9	TRBJ2-3	CASSVSGGVGDTQYF	TGTGCCAGCAGCGTCAGCGGGGGGGTTGGAGATACGCAGTATTTT
TRBD2	few	TRBV14	TRBJ2-2	CASSQEPFRGGRTGELFF	TGTGCCAGCAGCCAAGAACCCTTTCGCGGGGGGCGGACCGGGGAGCTGTTTTTT
TRBD2	many	TRBV7-2	TRBJ2-3	CASSPLAGGGPDTQYF	TGTGCCAGCAGCCCCTTAGCGGGAGGGGGGCCAGATACGCAGTATTTT
NA	many	TRBV5-1	TRBJ2-4	CASSLVPGGILAKNIQYF	TGCGCCAGCAGCTTGGTACCAGGGGGGATACTAGCCAAAAACATTCAGTACTTC
NA	many	TRBV7-2	TRBJ2-1	CASSGTAYNEQFF	TGTGCCAGCAGCGGGACTGCCTACAATGAGCAGTTCTTC
TRBD2	few	TRBV29-1	TRBJ2-5	CSVGLAGGKETQYF	TGCAGCGTTGGCCTAGCGGGGGGGAAAGAGACCCAGTACTTC
NA	NA	TRBV3-1	TRBJ2-7	CASSLGNTGYEQYF	TGTGCCAGCAGCCTTGGGAACACGGGCTACGAGCAGTACTTC
NA	many	TRBV5-1	TRBJ2-3	CASSLETDTQYF	TGTGCCAGCAGCCTTGAGACAGATACGCAGTATTTT
TRBD2	NA	TRBV15	TRBJ2-3	CATSRALGLAGDADTQYF	TGTGCCACCAGCAGAGCTTTAGGGCTAGCGGGAGACGCAGATACGCAGTATTTT
NA	many	TRBV20-1	TRBJ1-5	CSARDRRNSNQPQHF	TGCAGTGCTAGAGACAGGCGTAATAGCAATCAGCCCCAGCATTTT
TRBD2	few	TRBV10-2	TRBJ2-3	CASAGTSLPTDTQYF	TGCGCCAGCGCGGGGACTAGCCTCCCCACAGATACGCAGTATTTT
NA	NA	TRBV29-1	TRBJ2-1	CSVEHSGNEQFF	TGCAGCGTTGAACATTCAGGGAATGAGCAGTTCTTC
TRBD1	few	TRBV29-1	TRBJ1-1	CSVGGTGDTEAFF	TGCAGCGTTGGAGGGACAGGGGATACTGAAGCTTTCTTT
NA	NA	TRBV5-1	TRBJ2-7	CASSSTGTISYEQYF	TGCGCCAGCAGCTCGACCGGGACAATTTCCTACGAGCAGTACTTC